These 5 T cell receptor beta chains were all obtained from the same sample, sequenced in a study of shared clonotypes between healthy human individuals. The repertoire was sequenced with immunoSEQ multiplex PCR; TCRdb's copy has only in-frame clones and lacks some. The sample consists of around 450,000 clones, about four fifths of them appearing once. The sequencing input was PBMCs. These receptors came from a woman in her 40s in good health. Some clones in this sample may be carry-over from other donors' samples.

The chain joins TRBV5-1 to TRBJ2-5; possibly TRBD1 or TRBD2 for D (5 bases each). Trimming took off 1 base at V and 1 base at J, with 8 bases between the two ends. Germline CDR1 is SGHRS and CDR2 is YFSETQ. The CDR3 runs 14 residues. The CDR3, as DNA: TGCGCCAGCAGCTTGAAGGGACGCCAAGAGACCCAGTACTTC. Amino acids: CASSLKGRQETQYF.

This chain uses TRBV7-8 with TRBJ2-1, with 12 bases matching TRBD2. Germline CDR1 reads SGHVS; CDR2 reads FQNEAQ. The CDR3 is 15 amino acids. V gave up 5 bases and J gave up 9 bases; unmatched junction bases: 8. The DNA for the CDR3 is TGTGCCAGCAGCCCCCTGACTAGCGGGAGCGTTGAGCAGTTCTTC. Residues: CASSPLTSGSVEQFF. The full variable domain, its missing parts supplied by reference TRBV7-8 and TRBJ2-1, is GAGVSQSPRYKVAKRGQDVALRCDPISGHVSLFWYQQALGQGPEFLTYFQNEAQLDKSGLPSDRFFAERPEGSVSTLKIQRTQQEDSAVYLCASSPLTSGSVEQFFGPGTRLTVL.

J is TRBJ2-1 and V is TRBV10-2, with D tentatively TRBD2 (6 bases). CDR3 length equals 14 residues. The germline V and J ends were trimmed by 4 bases and 8 bases, with 15 bases remaining between them. Germline CDR1 is WSHSY and CDR2 is SAAADI. DNA of the CDR3: TGCGCCAGCAGTGTGTTAGGAGGGCGGGATGAGCAGTTCTTC. Its translation is CASSVLGGRDEQFF.

The gene calls are TRBV2 and TRBJ1-6, with TRBD1 matching 7 bases. Germline CDR1 is SNHLY and CDR2 is FYNNEI. Losses at the gene ends were 8 bases for V and 11 bases for J; bases not matched to a gene: 12. This CDR3 is built from 14 residues. As DNA, the CDR3 is TGTGCCAGCTTCGGGACAGCCCTTGGGACACCCCTCCACTTT. It translates to CASFGTALGTPLHF.

This chain joins TRBV5-6 and TRBJ1-5, with D maybe TRBD1 (6 bases). V was cut by 1 base and J by 5 bases, with 19 bases left in between. Germline values: CDR1 SGHDT, CDR2 YYEEEE. The length of the CDR3 is 17 residues. The CDR3 is CASSLYRAQFRDQPQHF. Written as DNA, the CDR3 is TGTGCCAGCAGCTTGTACAGGGCCCAATTTCGCGATCAGCCCCAGCATTTT. Complete variable domain (other parts from reference TRBV5-6 and TRBJ1-5): DAGVTQSPTHLIKTRGQQVTLRCSPKSGHDTVSWYQQALGQGPQFIFQYYEEEERQRGNFPDRFSGHQFPNYSSELNVNALLLGDSALYLCASSLYRAQFRDQPQHFGDGTRLSIL.